These 5 T cell receptor beta chains originate from one sample sequenced in a study of blood T cell repertoires in COVID-19. Repertoires were generated with immunoSEQ multiplex PCR, while TCRdb's copy carries only in-frame clones and drops some. The sample has 25,000 or so clones, roughly 89% seen once; the top ten hold 2.8%. The sample comprised peripheral blood. Receptor source: a human donor in a cohort sampled during active COVID-19.

The J gene is TRBJ2-7, the V gene TRBV6-5; D is undetermined. CDR3 length equals 13 residues. Looked up from germline, CDR1 is MNHEY and CDR2 is SVGAGI. Trimming cost V 6 bases and J 1 base, with 10 bases left between them. This chain's CDR3 is CASRYSSSYEQYF. The CDR3 DNA sequence: TGTGCCAGCAGATATTCGAGTTCCTACGAGCAGTACTTC.

This CDR3 is CASSLRQAANYGYTF. The DNA of the CDR3 is TGCGCCAGCAGCTTGCGGCAGGCAGCTAACTATGGCTACACCTTC. J is TRBJ1-2 and V is TRBV5-1; D remains unclear. Per the germline V gene, CDR1 is SGHRS and CDR2 is YFSETQ. The CDR3 has 15 residues. The V end was cut by 1 base, the J end by 0 bases, with 10 bases between. The full variable domain, completed using reference TRBV5-1 and TRBJ1-2, is KAGVTQTPRYLIKTRGQQVTLSCSPISGHRSVSWYQQTPGQGLQFLFEYFSETQRNKGNFPGRFSGRQFSNSRSEMNVSTLELGDSALYLCASSLRQAANYGYTFGSGTRLTVV.

V gene TRBV5-4 combines with J gene TRBJ1-1; D is uncertain. CDR3 length equals 15 residues. V was cut by 0 bases and J by 4 bases, with 13 bases left in between. Germline values: CDR1 SGHNT, CDR2 YYREEE (reference sequence). In DNA, the CDR3 is TGTGCCAGCAGCTTGGGGCCGGAGGAGGGCACTGAAGCTTTCTTT. Its protein is CASSLGPEEGTEAFF.

The chain employs TRBV7-8 and TRBJ2-7; D perhaps matches TRBD1 (6 bases). Trimming took off 1 base at V and 4 bases at J, with 8 bases between the two ends. Germline assignment: CDR1 SGHVS and CDR2 FQNEAQ. This CDR3 region has 13 residues. The DNA of the CDR3 is TGTGCCAGCAGCTTAGTAGGGGGTTACGAGCAGTACTTC. Amino acids: CASSLVGGYEQYF.

V usage is TRBV6-1 and J usage is TRBJ1-3; the D is unclear. V was shortened by 0 bases and J by 4 bases, with 7 bases between the two germline ends. The length of the CDR3 is 14 residues. Per the germline V gene, CDR1 is MNHNS and CDR2 is SASEGT. CDR3 residues: CASSEALAGNTIYF. The CDR3 DNA reads as TGTGCCAGCAGTGAAGCGCTGGCCGGAAACACCATATATTTT.